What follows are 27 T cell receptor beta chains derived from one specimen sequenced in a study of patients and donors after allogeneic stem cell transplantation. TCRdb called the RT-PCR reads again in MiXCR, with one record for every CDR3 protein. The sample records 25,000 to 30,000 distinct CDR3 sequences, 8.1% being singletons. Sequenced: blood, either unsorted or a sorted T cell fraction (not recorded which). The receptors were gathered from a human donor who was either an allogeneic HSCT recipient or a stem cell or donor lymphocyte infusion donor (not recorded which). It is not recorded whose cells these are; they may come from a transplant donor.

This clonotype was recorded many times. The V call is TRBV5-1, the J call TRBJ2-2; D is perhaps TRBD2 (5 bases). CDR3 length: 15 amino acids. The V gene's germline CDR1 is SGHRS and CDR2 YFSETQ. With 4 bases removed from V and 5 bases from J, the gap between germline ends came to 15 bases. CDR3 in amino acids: CASSPRSPGTGELFF. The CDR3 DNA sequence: TGCGCCAGCAGCCCCCGAAGTCCGGGGACCGGGGAGCTGTTTTTT.

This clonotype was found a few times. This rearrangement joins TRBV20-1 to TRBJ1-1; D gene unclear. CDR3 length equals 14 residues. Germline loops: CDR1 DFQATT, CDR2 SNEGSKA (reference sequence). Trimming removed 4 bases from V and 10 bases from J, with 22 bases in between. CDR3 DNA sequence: TGCAGTGCTACTCAGGACGACGCGGCCGGGAGAGCTTTCTTT. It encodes CSATQDDAAGRAFF.

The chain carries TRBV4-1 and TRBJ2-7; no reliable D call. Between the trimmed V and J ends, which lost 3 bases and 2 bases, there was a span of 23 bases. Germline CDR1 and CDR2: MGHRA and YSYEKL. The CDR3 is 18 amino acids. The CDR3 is CASSQGFLFQDKAYEQYF. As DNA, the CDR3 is TGCGCCAGCAGCCAGGGATTCTTGTTCCAAGACAAGGCCTACGAGCAGTACTTC.

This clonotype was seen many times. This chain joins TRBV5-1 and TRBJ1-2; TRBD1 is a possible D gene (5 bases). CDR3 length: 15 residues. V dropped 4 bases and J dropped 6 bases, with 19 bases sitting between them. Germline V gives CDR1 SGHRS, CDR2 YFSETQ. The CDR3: CASSGGRIPMDGYTF. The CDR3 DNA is TGCGCCAGCAGCGGGGGACGTATTCCTATGGATGGCTACACCTTC.

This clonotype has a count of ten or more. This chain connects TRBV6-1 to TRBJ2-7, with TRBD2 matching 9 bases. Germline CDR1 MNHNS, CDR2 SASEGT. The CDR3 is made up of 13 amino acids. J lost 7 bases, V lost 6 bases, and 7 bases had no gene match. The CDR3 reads CASRPGLAWEQYF. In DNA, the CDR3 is TGTGCCAGCAGACCGGGACTAGCCTGGGAGCAGTACTTC.

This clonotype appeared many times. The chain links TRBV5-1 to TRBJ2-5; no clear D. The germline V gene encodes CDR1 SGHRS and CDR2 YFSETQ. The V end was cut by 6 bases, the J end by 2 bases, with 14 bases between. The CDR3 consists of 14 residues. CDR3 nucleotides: TGCGCCAGCAAAGTAAGCCCCGTTCAAGAGACCCAGTACTTC. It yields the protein CASKVSPVQETQYF.

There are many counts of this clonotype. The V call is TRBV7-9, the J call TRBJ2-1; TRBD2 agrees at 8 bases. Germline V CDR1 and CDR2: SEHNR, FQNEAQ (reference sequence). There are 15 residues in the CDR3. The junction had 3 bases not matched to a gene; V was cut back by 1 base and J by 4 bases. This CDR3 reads CASSLGLAPYNEQFF. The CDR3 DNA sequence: TGTGCCAGCAGCTTAGGACTAGCGCCATACAATGAGCAGTTCTTC. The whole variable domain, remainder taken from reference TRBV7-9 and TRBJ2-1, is DTGVSQNPRHKITKRGQNVTFRCDPISEHNRLYWYRQTLGQGPEFLTYFQNEAQLEKSRLLSDRFSAERPKGSFSTLEIQRTEQGDSAMYLCASSLGLAPYNEQFFGPGTRLTVL.

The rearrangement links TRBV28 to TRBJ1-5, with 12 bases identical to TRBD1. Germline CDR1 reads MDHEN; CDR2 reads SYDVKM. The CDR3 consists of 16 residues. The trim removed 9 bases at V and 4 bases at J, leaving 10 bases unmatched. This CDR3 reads CARRGTGGGLNQPQHF. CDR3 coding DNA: TGTGCCAGGAGGGGGACAGGGGGCGGGTTGAATCAGCCCCAGCATTTT.

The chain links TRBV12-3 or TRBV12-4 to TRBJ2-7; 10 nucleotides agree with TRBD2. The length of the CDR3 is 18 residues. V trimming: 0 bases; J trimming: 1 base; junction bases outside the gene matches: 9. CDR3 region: CASSLATSGTIVSYEQYF. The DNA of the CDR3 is TGTGCCAGCAGTTTAGCAACTAGCGGGACCATCGTATCCTACGAGCAGTACTTC.

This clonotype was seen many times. In DNA form, the CDR3 reads TGTGCCACCAGCAGAGATAGGGCGAGTGATGAGCAGTTCTTC. It specifies CATSRDRASDEQFF. This chain links TRBV15 with TRBJ2-1; D gene ambiguous. V was shortened by 0 bases and J by 8 bases, with 11 bases between the two germline ends. Germline assignment: CDR1 LNHNV and CDR2 YYDKDF (reference sequence). The CDR3 is 14 residues long.

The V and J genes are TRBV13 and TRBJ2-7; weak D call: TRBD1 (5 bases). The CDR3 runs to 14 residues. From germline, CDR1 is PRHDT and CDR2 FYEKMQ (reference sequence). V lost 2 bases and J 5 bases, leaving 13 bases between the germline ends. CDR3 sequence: CASSLQGFQDEQYF. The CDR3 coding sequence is TGTGCCAGCAGCTTACAGGGTTTTCAAGACGAGCAGTACTTC.

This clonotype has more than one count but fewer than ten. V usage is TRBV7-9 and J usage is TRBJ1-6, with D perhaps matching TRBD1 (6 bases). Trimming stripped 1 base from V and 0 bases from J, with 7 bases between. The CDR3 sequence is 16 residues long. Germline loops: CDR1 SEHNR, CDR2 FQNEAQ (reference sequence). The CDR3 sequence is CASSLDRVSYNSPLHF. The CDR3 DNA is TGTGCCAGCAGCTTAGACAGGGTCTCCTATAATTCACCCCTCCACTTT.

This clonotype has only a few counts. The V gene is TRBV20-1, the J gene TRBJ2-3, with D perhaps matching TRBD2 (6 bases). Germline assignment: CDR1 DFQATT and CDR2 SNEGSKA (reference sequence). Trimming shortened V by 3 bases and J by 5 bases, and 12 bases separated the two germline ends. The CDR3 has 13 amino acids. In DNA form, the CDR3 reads TGCAGTGCTAGGGGCACTAGCCGAGATACGCAGTATTTT. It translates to CSARGTSRDTQYF.

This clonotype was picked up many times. CDR3 region: CASSQGLAGRHSSYEQYF. In nucleotides, the CDR3 is TGCGCCAGCAGCCAAGGACTAGCGGGACGCCATTCCTCCTACGAGCAGTACTTC. The rearrangement joins TRBV4-1 to TRBJ2-7; 11 bases agree with TRBD2. CDR3 length: 18 residues. V was clipped by 1 base and J by 0 bases; unmatched bases: 8. In germline, CDR1 is MGHRA, CDR2 YSYEKL.

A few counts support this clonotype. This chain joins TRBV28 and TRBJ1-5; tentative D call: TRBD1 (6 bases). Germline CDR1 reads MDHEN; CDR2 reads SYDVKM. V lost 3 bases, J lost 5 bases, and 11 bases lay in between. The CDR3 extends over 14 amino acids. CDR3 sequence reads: CASSLGGAYQPQHF. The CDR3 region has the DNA TGTGCCAGCAGTTTGGGGGGGGCTTATCAGCCCCAGCATTTT.

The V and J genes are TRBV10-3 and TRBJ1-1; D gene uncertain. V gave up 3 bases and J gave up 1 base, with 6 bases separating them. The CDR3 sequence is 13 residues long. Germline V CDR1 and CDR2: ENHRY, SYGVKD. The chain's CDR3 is CAISDLENTEAFF. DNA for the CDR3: TGTGCCATCAGTGACCTGGAGAACACTGAAGCTTTCTTT.

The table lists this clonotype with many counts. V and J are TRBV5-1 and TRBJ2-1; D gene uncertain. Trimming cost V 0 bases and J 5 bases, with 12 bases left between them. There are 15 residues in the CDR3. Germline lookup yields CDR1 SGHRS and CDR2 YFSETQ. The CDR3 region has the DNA TGCGCCAGCAGCTTGGGGGCCGGCGGTAACAATGAGCAGTTCTTC. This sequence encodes CASSLGAGGNNEQFF. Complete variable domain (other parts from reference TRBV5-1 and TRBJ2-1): KAGVTQTPRYLIKTRGQQVTLSCSPISGHRSVSWYQQTPGQGLQFLFEYFSETQRNKGNFPGRFSGRQFSNSRSEMNVSTLELGDSALYLCASSLGAGGNNEQFFGPGTRLTVL.

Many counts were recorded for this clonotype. The CDR3 coding sequence is TGCGCCAGCACCCAGACAGGGGAAAGGTACAATGAGCAGTTCTTC. Translating gives CASTQTGERYNEQFF. This chain connects TRBV5-1 to TRBJ2-1, with 8 positions matching TRBD1. The CDR3 is 15 residues long. The trim removed 6 bases at V and 4 bases at J, leaving 9 bases unmatched. The germline V gene has CDR1 SGHRS and CDR2 YFSETQ.

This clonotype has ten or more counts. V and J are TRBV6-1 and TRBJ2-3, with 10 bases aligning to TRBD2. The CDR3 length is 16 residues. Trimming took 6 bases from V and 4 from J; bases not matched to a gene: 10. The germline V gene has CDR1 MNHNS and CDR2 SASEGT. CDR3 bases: TGTGCCAGCAGAGATTCCGGGACTAGCGCCCCAGATACGCAGTATTTT. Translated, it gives CASRDSGTSAPDTQYF.

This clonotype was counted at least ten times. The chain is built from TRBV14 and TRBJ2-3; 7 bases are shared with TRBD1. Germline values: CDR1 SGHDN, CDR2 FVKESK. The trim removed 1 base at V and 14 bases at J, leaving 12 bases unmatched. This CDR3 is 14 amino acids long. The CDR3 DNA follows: TGTGCCAGCAGCCAAGTAGTCGGACAGGTTCGTCGGTATTTT. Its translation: CASSQVVGQVRRYF.

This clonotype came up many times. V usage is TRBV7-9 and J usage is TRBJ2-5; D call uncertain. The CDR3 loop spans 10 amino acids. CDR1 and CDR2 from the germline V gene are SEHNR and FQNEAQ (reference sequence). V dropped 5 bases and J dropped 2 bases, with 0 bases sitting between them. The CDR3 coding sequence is TGTGCCAGCAGCCAAGAGACCCAGTACTTC. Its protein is CASSQETQYF.

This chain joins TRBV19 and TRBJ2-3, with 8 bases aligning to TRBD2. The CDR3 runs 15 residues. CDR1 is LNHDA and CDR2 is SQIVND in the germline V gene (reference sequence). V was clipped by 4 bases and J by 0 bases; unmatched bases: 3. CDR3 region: CASSSSGTSTDTQYF. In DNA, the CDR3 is TGTGCCAGTAGTAGTAGCGGGACTAGCACAGATACGCAGTATTTT.

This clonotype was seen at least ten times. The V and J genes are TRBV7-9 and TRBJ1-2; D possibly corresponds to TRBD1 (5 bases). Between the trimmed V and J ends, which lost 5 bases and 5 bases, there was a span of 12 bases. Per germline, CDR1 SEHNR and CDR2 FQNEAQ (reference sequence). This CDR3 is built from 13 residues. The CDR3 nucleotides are TGTGCCAGCAGCCTTGGGACGGGGTATGGCTACACCTTC. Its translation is CASSLGTGYGYTF.

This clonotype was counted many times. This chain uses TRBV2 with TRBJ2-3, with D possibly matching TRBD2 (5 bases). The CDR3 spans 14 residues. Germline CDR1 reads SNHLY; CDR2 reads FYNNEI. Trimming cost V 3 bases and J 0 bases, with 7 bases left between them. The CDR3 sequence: CASSDRTSTDTQYF. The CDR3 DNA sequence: TGTGCCAGCAGTGACAGGACTAGCACAGATACGCAGTATTTT.

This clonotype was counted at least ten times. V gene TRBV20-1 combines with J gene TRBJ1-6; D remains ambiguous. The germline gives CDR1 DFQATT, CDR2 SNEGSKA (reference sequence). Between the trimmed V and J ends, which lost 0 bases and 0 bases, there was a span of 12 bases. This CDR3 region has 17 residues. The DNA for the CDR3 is TGCAGTGCTAGAGATCAGGCGGAGAGCTCCTATAATTCACCCCTCCACTTT. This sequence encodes CSARDQAESSYNSPLHF.

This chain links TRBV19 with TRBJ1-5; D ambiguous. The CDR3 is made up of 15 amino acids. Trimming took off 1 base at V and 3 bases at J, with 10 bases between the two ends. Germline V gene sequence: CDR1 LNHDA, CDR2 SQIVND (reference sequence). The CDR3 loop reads CASSIGRPYNQPQHF. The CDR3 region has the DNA TGTGCCAGTAGTATAGGTCGGCCCTACAATCAGCCCCAGCATTTT.

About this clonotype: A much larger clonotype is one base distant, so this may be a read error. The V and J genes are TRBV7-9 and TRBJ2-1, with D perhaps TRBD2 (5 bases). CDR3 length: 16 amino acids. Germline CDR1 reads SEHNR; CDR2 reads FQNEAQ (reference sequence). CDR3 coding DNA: TGTGCCAGCAGCTTAGGTTTAGCGTGGGCCCACAATGAGCAGCTCTTC. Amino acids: CASSLGLAWAHNEQLF.